The TCR beta chain described here comes from a study of blood T cell repertoires in COVID-19. Study context: T cells, B-cell-depleted T cells, or PBMCs supplied cDNA or gDNA.

The CDR3 extends over 14 amino acids. Germline V lookup: CDR1 LNHDA, CDR2 SQIVND (reference sequence). With 4 bases removed from V and 4 bases from J, the gap between germline ends came to 10 bases. TCRdb keeps only in-frame clones here, not all; method: immunoSEQ multiplex PCR. Here the sample spans 140,000 or so clones, around three quarters being singletons. This receptor was taken from a man aged 50 to 59 with acute or convalescent COVID-19. This chain connects TRBV19 to TRBJ2-2; D call uncertain. Specimen: peripheral blood. CDR3 DNA sequence: TGTGCCAGTAGTAGAGTAGATATCACCGGGGAGCTGTTTTTT. This sequence encodes CASSRVDITGELFF.